This is a list of T cell receptor beta chains from one sample in a study of blood T cell repertoires in COVID-19. TCRdb's table, derived via immunoSEQ multiplex PCR, lists solely in-frame clones and lacks some. This repertoire shows approximately 290,000 clones, roughly 91% found once; its top ten account for approximately 0.84%. The material sequenced was peripheral blood. These receptors all stem from a man aged 25 to 45 with acute or convalescent COVID-19. CDR3s include the opening cysteine and the closing phenylalanine or tryptophan. D genes are given only for firm matches. Where a row states a size, it is once, few, many or the class of an expanded clone; other rows omit it.

clone_size j_call v_call d_call cdr3_aa cdr3_nt
. TRBJ2-3 TRBV3-1/TRBV3-2 TRBD2 CASSQGPRGLAGVGDTQYF TGTGCCAGCAGCCAGGGACCCCGGGGACTAGCGGGAGTGGGGGATACGCAGTATTTT
. TRBJ1-1 TRBV5-1 TRBD1 CASRGSGGMSEAFF TGCGCCAGCAGGGGGTCAGGGGGCATGTCTGAAGCTTTCTTT
. TRBJ2-7 TRBV6-5 TRBD1 CASRGDRVPSYEQYF TGTGCCAGCAGGGGGGACAGGGTCCCCTCCTACGAGCAGTACTTC
. TRBJ1-1 TRBV4-1 . CASSQIGGGATEAFF TGCGCCAGCAGCCAAATAGGAGGAGGGGCCACTGAAGCTTTCTTT
. TRBJ2-1 TRBV5-1 . CASSGGTEPSYNEQFF TGCGCCAGCAGCGGAGGTACCGAACCTTCCTACAATGAGCAGTTCTTC
few TRBJ1-1 TRBV2 . CASTWAPTEAFF TGTGCCAGCACCTGGGCGCCTACTGAAGCTTTCTTT
. TRBJ1-1 TRBV6-5 TRBD1 CASRKDRGDTEAFF TGTGCCAGCAGGAAGGACAGGGGGGACACTGAAGCTTTCTTT
. TRBJ1-5 TRBV19 TRBD1 CASGQGSVSNQPQHF TGTGCCAGCGGACAGGGTTCAGTTAGCAATCAGCCCCAGCATTTT
few TRBJ2-3 TRBV15 TRBD2 CATSRASGGMTDTQYF TGTGCCACCAGCAGAGCTAGCGGGGGGATGACAGATACGCAGTATTTT
. TRBJ2-1 TRBV7-9 . CASSKRPDEQFF TGTGCCAGCAGCAAGCGCCCGGATGAGCAGTTCTTC
. TRBJ2-5 TRBV5-1 . CASSLESAPHRTGKETQYF TGCGCCAGCAGCTTGGAATCTGCTCCACACCGGACGGGAAAAGAGACCCAGTACTTC
. TRBJ1-5 TRBV30 . CAWSGTVLGNQPQHF TGTGCCTGGAGCGGAACAGTGTTAGGCAATCAGCCCCAGCATTTT
. TRBJ1-4 TRBV24-1 TRBD1 CATMTGSGNEKLFF TGTGCCACCATGACAGGGTCGGGAAATGAAAAACTGTTTTTT
. TRBJ1-1 TRBV5-1 TRBD1 CASRSQTGTGADAFF TGCGCCAGCCGCAGCCAAACCGGGACAGGGGCAGATGCTTTCTTT
. TRBJ2-7 TRBV29-1 . CSVFVTGFSYEQYF TGCAGCGTTTTTGTTACAGGGTTCTCCTACGAGCAGTACTTC
. TRBJ1-5 TRBV4-1 TRBD1 CASRNPQGVGNQPQHF TGCGCCAGCAGAAACCCCCAGGGGGTAGGGAATCAGCCCCAGCATTTT
. TRBJ2-1 TRBV6-5 TRBD1 CASRLRGQSYNEQFF TGTGCCAGCAGGCTAAGGGGGCAATCCTACAATGAGCAGTTCTTC
. TRBJ2-5 TRBV2 . CASSEGGRGETQYF TGTGCCAGCAGTGAAGGTGGGAGGGGGGAGACCCAGTACTTC
. TRBJ2-2 TRBV11-2 TRBD1 CASSLGWDRTSGELFF TGTGCCAGCAGCTTAGGGTGGGACAGAACCTCCGGGGAGCTGTTTTTT
few TRBJ1-5 TRBV5-6 . CASSWAGNGPQHF TGTGCCAGCAGCTGGGCAGGGAATGGACCCCAGCATTTT
. TRBJ1-2 TRBV19 . CASSPSTGYGYTF TGTGCCAGTAGCCCCTCGACAGGATATGGCTACACCTTC
. TRBJ2-7 TRBV5-1 TRBD2 CASSQLAGTYEQYF TGCGCCAGCAGCCAACTAGCGGGCACCTACGAGCAGTACTTC
. TRBJ1-2 TRBV10-3 . CAISESSPGIGNYGYTF TGTGCCATCAGTGAGTCTTCCCCAGGGATAGGGAACTATGGCTACACCTTC
. TRBJ2-1 TRBV5-1 TRBD2 CASSLGSGSGYEQFF TGCGCCAGCAGCTTGGGTAGCGGGTCCGGGTATGAGCAGTTCTTC
once TRBJ2-7 TRBV7-9 . CASSSGSTSWEQYF TGTGCCAGCAGCTCCGGGTCTACCTCGTGGGAGCAGTACTTC
. TRBJ1-1 TRBV6-6 . CASSRPGGNTEAFF TGTGCCAGCAGTCGCCCCGGAGGAAACACTGAAGCTTTCTTT
. TRBJ1-3 TRBV7-9 TRBD1 CASSLSKLTGGTGNTIYF TGTGCCAGCAGCTTATCCAAACTCACAGGGGGCACTGGAAACACCATATATTTT
few TRBJ2-1 TRBV11-2 TRBD2 CASSSLAGGRNEQFF TGTGCCAGCAGCAGTCTAGCGGGAGGTCGGAATGAGCAGTTCTTC
. TRBJ1-1 TRBV30 . CAWSWVPRVNTEAFF TGTGCCTGGAGTTGGGTCCCCCGGGTGAACACTGAAGCTTTCTTT
. TRBJ1-1 TRBV10-1 . CASTSGVGNTEAFF TGCGCCAGCACCTCGGGGGTTGGGAACACTGAAGCTTTCTTT
. TRBJ2-5 TRBV6-5 . CASSFRIQETQYF TGTGCCAGCAGTTTCAGAATCCAAGAGACCCAGTACTTC
. TRBJ2-3 TRBV6-5 . CASSYSRSGSTDTQYF TGTGCCAGCAGTTACTCGAGGAGCGGGAGCACAGATACGCAGTATTTT
. TRBJ2-1 TRBV5-1 . CASSLGTVVREEQFF TGCGCCAGCAGCTTGGGGACGGTTGTTAGGGAGGAGCAGTTCTTC